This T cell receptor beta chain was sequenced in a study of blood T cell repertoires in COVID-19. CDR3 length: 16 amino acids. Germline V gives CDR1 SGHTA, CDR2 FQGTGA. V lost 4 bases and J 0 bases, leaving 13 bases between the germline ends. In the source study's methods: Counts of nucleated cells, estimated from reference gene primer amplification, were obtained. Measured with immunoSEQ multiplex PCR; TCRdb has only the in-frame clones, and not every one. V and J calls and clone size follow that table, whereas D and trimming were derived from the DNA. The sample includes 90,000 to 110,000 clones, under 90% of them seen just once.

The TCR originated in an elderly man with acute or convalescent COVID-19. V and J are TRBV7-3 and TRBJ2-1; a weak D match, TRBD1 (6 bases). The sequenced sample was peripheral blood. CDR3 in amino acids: CASSSTGTNSYNEQFF. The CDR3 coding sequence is TGTGCCAGCAGCTCTACCGGGACAAACTCCTACAATGAGCAGTTCTTC.